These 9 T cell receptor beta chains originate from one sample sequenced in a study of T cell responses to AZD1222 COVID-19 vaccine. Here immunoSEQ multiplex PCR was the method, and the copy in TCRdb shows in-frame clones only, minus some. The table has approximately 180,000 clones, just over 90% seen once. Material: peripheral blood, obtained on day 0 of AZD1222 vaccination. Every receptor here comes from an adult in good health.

The CDR3 DNA sequence: TGTGCCAGCAGCGGGGACAGGGGTGATGTCGCCGGGGAGCTGTTTTTT. Its protein is CASSGDRGDVAGELFF. The chain has TRBV9 and TRBJ2-2, with 10 nucleotides matching TRBD1. The germline V gene encodes CDR1 SGDLS and CDR2 YYNGEE. The CDR3 sequence is 16 residues long. V was clipped by 3 bases and J by 6 bases; unmatched bases: 8.

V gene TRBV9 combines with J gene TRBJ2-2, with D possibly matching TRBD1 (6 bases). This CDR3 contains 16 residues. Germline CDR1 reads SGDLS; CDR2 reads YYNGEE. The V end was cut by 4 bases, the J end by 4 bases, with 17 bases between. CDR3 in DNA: TGTGCCAGCAGCTCGAACAGGGCAGGGATCACCGGGGAGCTGTTTTTT. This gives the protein CASSSNRAGITGELFF.

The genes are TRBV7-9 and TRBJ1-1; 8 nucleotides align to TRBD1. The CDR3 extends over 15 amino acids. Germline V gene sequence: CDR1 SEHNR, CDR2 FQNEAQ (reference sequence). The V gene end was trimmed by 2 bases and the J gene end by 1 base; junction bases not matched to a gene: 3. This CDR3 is CASSLSGQGNTEAFF. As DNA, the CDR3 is TGTGCCAGCAGCTTAAGTGGACAGGGGAACACTGAAGCTTTCTTT.

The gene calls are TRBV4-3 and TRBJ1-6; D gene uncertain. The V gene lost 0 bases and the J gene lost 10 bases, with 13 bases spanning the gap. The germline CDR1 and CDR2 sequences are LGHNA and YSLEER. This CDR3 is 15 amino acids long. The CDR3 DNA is TGCGCCAGCAGCCAAGATTATGAGGACGGGTCACCCCTCCACTTT. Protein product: CASSQDYEDGSPLHF.

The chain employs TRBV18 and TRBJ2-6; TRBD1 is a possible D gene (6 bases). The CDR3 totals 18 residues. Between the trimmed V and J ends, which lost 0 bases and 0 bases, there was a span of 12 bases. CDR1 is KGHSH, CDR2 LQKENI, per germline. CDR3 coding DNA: TGTGCCAGCTCACCACCCGGGCAGGGGTACTCTGGGGCCAACGTCCTGACTTTC. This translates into CASSPPGQGYSGANVLTF.

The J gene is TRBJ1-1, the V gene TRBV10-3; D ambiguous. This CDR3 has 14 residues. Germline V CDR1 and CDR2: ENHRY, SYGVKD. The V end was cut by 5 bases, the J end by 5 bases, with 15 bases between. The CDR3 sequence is CAISKTREGTEAFF. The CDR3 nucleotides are TGTGCCATCAGTAAAACAAGGGAGGGAACTGAAGCTTTCTTT.

The CDR3 DNA follows: TGCGCCAGCAGCGCCCCGGGACAGGGATCGCCTACCCCGGTAGAAAGTATAGGCTACACCTTC. Its protein product is CASSAPGQGSPTPVESIGYTF. V and J are TRBV5-1 and TRBJ1-2; 9 bases agree with TRBD1. V dropped 4 bases and J dropped 8; count of bases not matched to a gene: 30. This CDR3 region has 21 residues. Germline assignment: CDR1 SGHRS and CDR2 YFSETQ.

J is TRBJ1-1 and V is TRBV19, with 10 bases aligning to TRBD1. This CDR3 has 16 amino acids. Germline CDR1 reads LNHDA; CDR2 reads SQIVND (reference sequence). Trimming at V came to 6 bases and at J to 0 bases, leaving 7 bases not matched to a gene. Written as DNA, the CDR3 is TGTGCCAGTAGGCTAACGACAGGGGGCATGAACACTGAAGCTTTCTTT. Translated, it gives CASRLTTGGMNTEAFF.

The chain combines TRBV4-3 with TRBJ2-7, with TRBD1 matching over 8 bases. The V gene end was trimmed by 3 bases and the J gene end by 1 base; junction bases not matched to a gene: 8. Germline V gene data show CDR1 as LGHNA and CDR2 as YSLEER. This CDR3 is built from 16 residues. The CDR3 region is CASSQEGQDLSYEQYF. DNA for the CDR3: TGCGCCAGCAGCCAGGAGGGACAGGACCTTTCCTACGAGCAGTACTTC.